The 29 T cell receptor beta chains given below trace back to one sample, sequenced in a study of CD8+CD57+ T cells in acquired aplastic anemia. TCR beta VDJ and CDR3 were profiled, and genomic DNA was the template. In TCRdb, the reads were re-called with MiXCR into one record per CDR3 protein. This table has around 200,000 distinct CDR3 sequences, almost 50% appearing once. Sequencing involved patients with CD8+CD57+ cell expansion previously shown by flow cytometry. Material for sequencing was sorted CD4+, CD8+, or CD8+CD57+ T cells (not recorded which) from PBMCs. Receptor source: a human donor with aplastic anemia.

This clonotype was observed a few times. A much larger clone lies one base from this, so it may be a read error. The genes are TRBV5-1 and TRBJ2-7; D gene uncertain. The CDR3 consists of 12 residues. The germline V and J ends were trimmed by 0 bases and 5 bases, with 6 bases remaining between them. The germline V gene has CDR1 SGHRS and CDR2 YFSETQ. The CDR3 nucleotides are TGCGCCAGCAGCTTGGGAAGGGACGAGCAGTACTTC. This translates into CASSLGRDEQYF. Full variable domain (remainder filled in from reference TRBV5-1 and TRBJ2-7): KAGVTQTPRYLIKTRGQQVTLSCSPISGHRSVSWYQQTPGQGLQFLFEYFSETQRNKGNFPGRFSGRQFSNSRSEMNVSTLELGDSALYLCASSLGRDEQYFGPGTRLTVT.

In its sample, this clonotype was seen many times. The genes are TRBV6-5 and TRBJ2-3; 8 bases fit TRBD1. The V segment lost 6 bases and the J segment 2 bases; nucleotides outside the gene matches: 7. Germline V CDR1 and CDR2: MNHEY, SVGAGI. This CDR3 comprises 15 residues. The CDR3 region is CASSPGTGATDTQYF. For the CDR3, the DNA is TGTGCCAGCAGCCCCGGGACAGGAGCCACAGATACGCAGTATTTT.

A word on this clonotype: Its ends do not fully match the called genes, so a read error is possible. The chain is built from TRBV15 and TRBJ2-7; D not certain. The CDR3 runs to 15 residues. Germline V gives CDR1 LNHNV, CDR2 YYDKDF (reference sequence). CDR3 coding DNA: TGTGCCACCAGCAGTAGGACGGAGATCCCCTACGAGCAGTGCTTC. This encodes CATSSRTEIPYEQCF.

The table lists this clonotype with a few counts. V is TRBV29-1 and J is TRBJ1-1, with D possibly TRBD1 on 5 matching bases. CDR1 and CDR2 from the germline V gene are SQVTM and ANQGSEA. The length of the CDR3 is 13 residues. The V gene lost 3 bases and the J gene lost 4 bases, with 12 bases spanning the gap. The CDR3 DNA reads as TGCAGCGTTGAGCAGGGAAGGGGCACTGAAGCTTTCTTT. Translation gives CSVEQGRGTEAFF.

The sample holds many counts of this clonotype. The gene calls are TRBV19 and TRBJ1-6; D gene ambiguous. Germline CDR1 LNHDA, CDR2 SQIVND (reference sequence). V was pared by 0 bases and J by 7 bases, with 4 bases between. CDR3 length equals 13 residues. The CDR3 bases are TGTGCCAGTAGTATAGATCGGAATTCACCCCTCCACTTT. Amino acids: CASSIDRNSPLHF.

This chain uses TRBV20-1 with TRBJ2-7; D gene ambiguous. V gave up 3 bases and J gave up 0 bases, with 9 bases separating them. From germline, CDR1 is DFQATT and CDR2 SNEGSKA (reference sequence). CDR3 length: 13 amino acids. This chain's CDR3 is CSARSRSSYEQYF. As DNA, the CDR3 is TGCAGTGCTAGGTCGAGGAGCTCCTACGAGCAGTACTTC.

Turning to this clonotype: A much larger clone lies one base from this, so it may be a read error. The chain employs TRBV5-1 and TRBJ2-1, with 12 bases lining up with TRBD2. J lost 7 bases, V lost 5 bases, and 7 bases had no gene match. The CDR3 is 15 amino acids. Per germline, CDR1 SGHRS and CDR2 YFSETQ. The CDR3 loop reads CASSPSGGGGNEQFF. The CDR3, as DNA: TGCGCCAGCAGTCCTAGCGGGGGGGGGGGAAATGAGCAGTTCTTC.

The chain recombines TRBV24-1 with TRBJ1-5, with a possible D match to TRBD1 (6 bases). This CDR3 region has 15 residues. Trimming removed 2 bases from V and 1 base from J, with 8 bases in between. Looked up from germline, CDR1 is KGHDR and CDR2 is SFDVKD. CDR3 amino acids: CATSDSGTSNQPQHF. The CDR3 coding sequence is TGTGCCACCAGTGATTCGGGGACAAGCAATCAGCCCCAGCATTTT.

The chain joins TRBV5-6 to TRBJ1-2; TRBD1 might be the D (6 bases). V lost 3 bases and J 7 bases, leaving 16 bases between the germline ends. Germline-derived CDR1 and CDR2 are SGHDT and YYEEEE. The CDR3 contains 14 residues. Written as DNA, the CDR3 is TGTGCCAGCAGCTGGAGAACAGGGTGGGCTGGCTACACCTTC. Its translation: CASSWRTGWAGYTF.

The chain combines TRBV19 with TRBJ2-2, with 10 positions matching TRBD1. Trimming took 7 bases from V and 3 from J; bases not matched to a gene: 8. Germline V gene sequence: CDR1 LNHDA, CDR2 SQIVND (reference sequence). This CDR3 contains 16 residues. The CDR3 here is CASKGEDRGHTGELFF. CDR3 DNA sequence: TGTGCCAGTAAAGGGGAAGACAGGGGGCACACCGGGGAGCTGTTTTTT.

This clonotype has a count of ten or more. The chain employs TRBV7-6 and TRBJ2-5; D remains ambiguous. The CDR3 spans 13 residues. Germline CDR1 SGHVS, CDR2 FNYEAQ. The V gene lost 3 bases and the J gene lost 3 bases, with 8 bases spanning the gap. CDR3 sequence reads: CASSFYSEETQYF. As DNA, the CDR3 is TGTGCCAGCAGCTTTTACTCGGAAGAGACCCAGTACTTC.

This clonotype was seen only once. The chain links TRBV9 to TRBJ1-3, with TRBD1 identical over 11 bases. The germline CDR1 and CDR2 sequences are SGDLS and YYNGEE. The length of the CDR3 is 18 residues. The V gene end was trimmed by 0 bases and the J gene end by 4 bases; junction bases not matched to a gene: 9. The CDR3 loop reads CASSVAPRTGGDGNTIYF. CDR3 DNA sequence: TGTGCCAGCAGCGTAGCCCCTCGGACAGGGGGCGACGGAAACACCATATATTTT.

This sequence joins TRBV7-2 and TRBJ2-3, with TRBD2 matching over 7 bases. Germline assignment: CDR1 SGHTA and CDR2 FQGNSA. After removal of 6 bases from V and 6 bases from J, the junction contained 6 bases not matched to a gene. The CDR3 totals 13 residues. CDR3 in amino acids: CASSPRGVDTQYF. The CDR3 bases are TGTGCCAGCAGTCCCCGGGGGGTCGATACGCAGTATTTT.

The sample holds a few counts of this clonotype. This chain connects TRBV2 to TRBJ1-6; TRBD1 is a possible D gene (6 bases). The CDR3 extends over 16 amino acids. CDR1 and CDR2 (germline): SNHLY, FYNNEI. V gave up 5 bases and J gave up 5 bases, with 16 bases separating them. CDR3 sequence: CASSTSETGHNSPLHF. Here the CDR3 DNA reads TGTGCCAGCAGTACTTCTGAGACAGGCCATAATTCACCCCTCCACTTT.

This clonotype appeared a few times. This sequence joins TRBV20-1 and TRBJ2-3; D is perhaps TRBD1 (8 bases). Germline values: CDR1 DFQATT, CDR2 SNEGSKA (reference sequence). V lost 5 bases and J 2 bases, leaving 17 bases between the germline ends. This CDR3 spans 15 amino acids. CDR3 in DNA: TGCAGTGCTCAGGGGGCTAGCGGCTTCACAGATACGCAGTATTTT. Its protein is CSAQGASGFTDTQYF.

Points on this clonotype: Since no conserved phenylalanine or tryptophan closes the CDR3, a read error is the likely cause. The chain uses TRBV5-1 and TRBJ1-1; D gene uncertain. V was clipped by 4 bases and J by 8 bases, with 15 bases between them. CDR3 length: 13 residues. The germline CDR1 and CDR2 sequences are SGHRS and YFSETQ. Here the CDR3 reads CASSQETDLEAFL. In DNA form, the CDR3 reads TGCGCCAGCAGCCAAGAGACTGATCTGGAAGCTTTCCTT.

This clonotype was found a few times. A much larger clone is a single base away; this may be a read error. The chain has TRBV20-1 and TRBJ1-2; D possibly corresponds to TRBD1 (5 bases). There are 14 residues in the CDR3. V gave up 0 bases and J gave up 12 bases, with 20 bases separating them. CDR1 is DFQATT and CDR2 is SNEGSKA in the germline V gene (reference sequence). The CDR3 DNA reads TGCAGTGCTAGAGATGCAGGTTTGACCCGAGGGGACACCTTC. This codes for CSARDAGLTRGDTF.

The table lists this clonotype with a few counts. A much larger clonotype is one base distant, so this may be a read error. CDR3 region: CASSVVDPRYF. DNA for the CDR3: TGTGCCAGCAGTGTGGTAGATCCCCGGTACTTC. The chain uses TRBV7-9 and TRBJ2-5; D unclear. CDR3 length equals 11 residues. Trimming pared 6 bases from V and 13 bases from J, leaving 15 bases between. Germline CDR1 reads SEHNR; CDR2 reads FQNEAQ (reference sequence).

This chain joins TRBV10-1 and TRBJ2-3; D not resolved. V lost 4 bases and J lost 2, with 10 bases in between. Germline assignment: CDR1 WNHNN and CDR2 SYGVQD (reference sequence). The CDR3 contains 14 residues. The CDR3 protein is CASSATRVTDTQYF. For the CDR3, the DNA is TGCGCCAGCAGTGCGACTCGGGTCACAGATACGCAGTATTTT.

In this sample, this clonotype turned up a few times. V and J are TRBV15 and TRBJ2-5, with D perhaps assigned TRBD1 or TRBD2 (5 bases each). Trimming took 6 bases from V and 5 from J, leaving 13 bases between them. The CDR3 is 13 residues long. Germline V CDR1 and CDR2: LNHNV, YYDKDF (reference sequence). CDR3 nucleotide sequence: TGTGCCACCAGGGGACCTCCAGAGGAGACCCAGTACTTC. Protein sequence: CATRGPPEETQYF.

This clonotype appeared a few times. The chain joins TRBV9 to TRBJ1-2; D is unresolved. This CDR3 contains 15 residues. Trimming took 0 bases from V and 0 from J, leaving 9 bases between them. Germline values: CDR1 SGDLS, CDR2 YYNGEE. CDR3 in amino acids: CASSVGLASNYGYTF. In nucleotides, the CDR3 is TGTGCCAGCAGCGTAGGTTTAGCTTCTAACTATGGCTACACCTTC.

Notes on this clonotype: A much more abundant neighbour one base away suggests this may be a read error. The chain couples TRBV20-1 to TRBJ2-3; TRBD2 matches 7 bases. The CDR3 consists of 14 residues. CDR1 and CDR2 (germline): DFQATT, SNEGSKA (reference sequence). CDR3 residues: CSAIPGGRTDTQCF. The CDR3 DNA reads TGCAGTGCTATTCCGGGGGGACGCACAGATACGCAGTGTTTT.

This clonotype has a count of ten or more. This chain uses TRBV5-1 with TRBJ2-3, with 7 bases that match TRBD2. V lost 5 bases, J lost 1 base, and 10 bases stayed unmatched. In germline, CDR1 is SGHRS, CDR2 YFSETQ. The CDR3 contains 16 residues. CDR3: CASRGWGGLRTDTQYF. The CDR3 DNA reads TGCGCCAGCAGGGGATGGGGAGGGCTTCGCACAGATACGCAGTATTTT.

This clonotype was detected ten times or more. This chain uses TRBV5-8 with TRBJ2-1; 7 positions agree with TRBD1. This CDR3 contains 13 residues. Germline V CDR1 and CDR2: SGHTS, YDEGEE. V gave up 4 bases and J gave up 3 bases; unmatched junction bases: 1. CDR3 sequence: CASSGDSYNEQFF. The CDR3, as DNA: TGTGCCAGCAGCGGGGACAGCTACAATGAGCAGTTCTTC. Full variable domain (missing parts from reference TRBV5-8 and TRBJ2-1): EAGVTQSPTHLIKTRGQQATLRCSPISGHTSVYWYQQALGLGLQFLLWYDEGEERNRGNFPPRFSGRQFPNYSSELNVNALELEDSALYLCASSGDSYNEQFFGPGTRLTVL.

This clonotype was counted a few times. V and J are TRBV2 and TRBJ2-2, with D perhaps TRBD1 (5 bases). Trimming pared 6 bases from V and 1 base from J, leaving 6 bases between. The CDR3 has 13 amino acids. CDR1 SNHLY and CDR2 FYNNEI come from the germline V gene. CDR3 amino acids: CASRTVNTGELFF. The CDR3 nucleotides read TGTGCCAGCAGGACAGTGAACACCGGGGAGCTGTTTTTT.

The chain carries TRBV10-3 and TRBJ1-1; D is unresolved. The CDR3 runs 13 residues. V was pared by 4 bases and J by 0 bases, with 6 bases between. The germline CDR1 and CDR2 sequences are ENHRY and SYGVKD. The CDR3 reads CAISVSLNTEAFF. The CDR3 DNA reads TGTGCCATCAGTGTTAGTTTGAACACTGAAGCTTTCTTT.

As to this clonotype: This may arise from a read error, as a much more abundant clone is one base away. The chain carries TRBV5-1 and TRBJ1-5; TRBD1 might be the D (5 bases). The CDR3 totals 14 residues. Germline values: CDR1 SGHRS, CDR2 YFSETQ. The CDR3 loop is CANSLAGQNQPQHF. Written as DNA, the CDR3 is TGCGCCAACAGCTTGGCAGGGCAGAATCAGCCCCAGCATTTT.

This clonotype was detected many times. The chain links TRBV27 to TRBJ1-5; 9 bases are a match to TRBD1. The V segment lost 5 bases and the J segment 5 bases; nucleotides outside the gene matches: 7. Per germline, CDR1 MNHEY and CDR2 SMNVEV (reference sequence). CDR3 length equals 15 residues. CDR3 protein: CASSTTGTGYQPQHF. CDR3 nucleotide sequence: TGTGCCAGCAGTACGACCGGGACAGGGTATCAGCCCCAGCATTTT.

This clonotype was observed a few times. The chain joins TRBV14 to TRBJ1-5; 8 nucleotides line up with TRBD1. Germline CDR1 and CDR2: SGHDN and FVKESK. J was trimmed by 3 bases and V by 0 bases; bases with no gene match: 16. The length of the CDR3 is 20 residues. CDR3 DNA: TGTGCCAGCAGCCAAGAGATTGGGGCAGAACGGACAGGGTTCAATCAGCCCCAGCATTTT. This translates into CASSQEIGAERTGFNQPQHF.